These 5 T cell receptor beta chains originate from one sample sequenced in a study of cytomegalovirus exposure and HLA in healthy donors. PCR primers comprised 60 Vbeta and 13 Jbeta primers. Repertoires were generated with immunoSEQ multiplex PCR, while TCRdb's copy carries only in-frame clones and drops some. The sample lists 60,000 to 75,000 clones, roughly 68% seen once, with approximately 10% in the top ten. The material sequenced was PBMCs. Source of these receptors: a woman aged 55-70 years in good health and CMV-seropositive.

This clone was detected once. The CDR3 DNA reads as TGCGCCAGCAGCCAAGATGGGACAGGATACTACGAGCAGTACTTC. Protein: CASSQDGTGYYEQYF. The chain has TRBV4-1 and TRBJ2-7, with 8 nucleotides matching TRBD1. This CDR3 contains 15 residues. With 0 bases clipped from V and 3 bases from J, the junction kept 4 bases outside the gene matches. Germline CDR1 reads MGHRA; CDR2 reads YSYEKL.

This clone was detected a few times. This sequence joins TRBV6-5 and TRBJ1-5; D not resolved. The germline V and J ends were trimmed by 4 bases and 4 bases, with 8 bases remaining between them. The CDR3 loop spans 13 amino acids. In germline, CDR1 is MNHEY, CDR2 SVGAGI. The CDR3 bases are TGTGCCAGCAGTTCCCAACAAAATCAGCCCCAGCATTTT. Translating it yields CASSSQQNQPQHF.

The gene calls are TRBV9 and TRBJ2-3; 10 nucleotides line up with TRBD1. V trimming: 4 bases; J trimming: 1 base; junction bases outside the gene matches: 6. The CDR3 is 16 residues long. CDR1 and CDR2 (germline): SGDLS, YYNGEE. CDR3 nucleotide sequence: TGTGCCAGCAGCCCGACGGACAGGGGGGGCACAGATACGCAGTATTTT. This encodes CASSPTDRGGTDTQYF.

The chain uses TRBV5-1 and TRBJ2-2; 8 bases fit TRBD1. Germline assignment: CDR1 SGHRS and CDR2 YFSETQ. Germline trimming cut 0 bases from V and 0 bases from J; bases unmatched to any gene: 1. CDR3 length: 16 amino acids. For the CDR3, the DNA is TGCGCCAGCAGCTTGGGACAGGGGTCGAACACCGGGGAGCTGTTTTTT. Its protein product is CASSLGQGSNTGELFF.

The CDR3 reads CASSVRDRNYEQYF. CDR3 nucleotide sequence: TGTGCCAGCTCAGTCCGGGACAGAAACTACGAGCAGTACTTC. The chain combines TRBV18 with TRBJ2-7; 7 nucleotides align to TRBD1. Germline V gene lookup returns CDR1 KGHSH and CDR2 LQKENI. V was pared by 5 bases and J by 3 bases, with 7 bases of the junction left unmatched. This CDR3 is 14 amino acids long.